This T cell receptor beta chain comes out of a study of identical twins. TCRdb re-analysed the 5' RACE reads in MiXCR, keeping a single row per CDR3 protein. The sample yields 1.5 million to 2 million distinct CDR3 sequences, about 30% seen once. The CDR3 runs to 15 residues. Germline V lookup: CDR1 DFQATT, CDR2 SNEGSKA (reference sequence). V shed 5 bases, J shed 0 bases, and the junction held 8 bases outside the gene matches. This receptor was identified in a newborn girl in good health. The chain uses TRBV20-1 and TRBJ2-7; TRBD1 matches 9 bases. Sequences were obtained from cord blood. For the CDR3, the DNA is TGCAGTGCTTTATCCGGGACAGGGCCCTCCTACGAGCAGTACTTC. Translation: CSALSGTGPSYEQYF.